This T cell receptor (beta chain) was sequenced for a study of CD8+ T cells in alopecia areata. Study-level results: Higher clonality was seen in lesional scalp than in normal scalp, especially in alopecia totalis/universalis.

About this clone: Its antigen remains unknown.

Researchers gathered lesional scalp punch biopsies and peripheral blood from patients with alopecia areata. The sorting of PBMCs gave CD4+ and CD8+ T cells. CDR1 and CDR2 (germline): SNHLY, FYNNEI. V lost 8 bases and J 3 bases, leaving 13 bases between the germline ends. The CDR3 runs to 13 residues. It was cDNA, reverse transcribed from extracted RNA, that served as the sequencing template. Repertoires were generated with immunoSEQ multiplex PCR, while TCRdb's copy carries only in-frame clones and drops some. The sample has 120,000 or so clones; about 51% are singletons. The chain carries TRBV2 and TRBJ2-5; D is unresolved. Input material: NKG2D-low CD8+ T cells sorted from blood. The TCR sequence derives from a human donor with alopecia areata. The CDR3 region is CASYGPDEETQYF. The CDR3 DNA sequence: TGTGCCAGCTACGGGCCGGACGAAGAGACCCAGTACTTC.